This section outlines one TCR beta chain sequence together with its context. Its antigen is not known. The data stem from a study of T cell repertoires in cytomegalovirus infection. Overall study: Public signatures in TCR beta pointed to CMV infection and matching HLA type.

Trimming removed 6 bases at V and 4 bases at J, with 16 bases between. CDR3 length: 13 residues. CDR1 DFQATT and CDR2 SNEGSKA come from the germline V gene (reference sequence). TCRdb recomputed calls from the reads with MiXCR, one row per CDR3 protein. The sample gives approximately 260,000 distinct CDR3 sequences, about a sixth of which show up once; roughly half is in the top ten. General study points: Ex vivo, HLA-C-restricted CMV-specific TCR beta clonotypes prevailed over the rest of the response.

This receptor was taken from a human donor in good health (CMV status not recorded). Some clones in this sample may be carry-over from other donors' samples. Specimen: CD8+ T cells from PBMCs. V and J are TRBV20-1 and TRBJ2-7; D not certain. CDR3 loop: CSANQDGQYEQYF. The CDR3 DNA is TGCAGTGCCAACCAGGACGGTCAGTACGAGCAGTACTTC.